Below, 32 T cell receptor beta chains from the same sample are listed, as sequenced in a study of beta chain features in type 1 diabetes. Study results and limitations: When Type 1 diabetes patients were examined, their TCRB CDR3s proved moderately but significantly shorter in all four CD4+ subsets.

These receptors' antigens are unknown. The study reverse transcribed the entire isolated RNA, so it sequenced expressed TCRB transcripts. TCRdb's table, derived via immunoSEQ multiplex PCR, lists solely in-frame clones and lacks some. The data hold 350,000 to 450,000 clones, with over 9.5% observed a single time. The sequenced sample was naive CD4+ T cells from blood. The receptors here all came from a young woman with type 1 diabetes.

This chain links TRBV7-2 with TRBJ2-7; D unresolved. Germline V lookup: CDR1 SGHTA, CDR2 FQGNSA. The CDR3 runs 13 residues. Trimming pared 2 bases from V and 6 bases from J, leaving 11 bases between. This CDR3 is CASSLRVPTEQYF. The CDR3 nucleotides are TGTGCCAGCAGCTTAAGAGTCCCAACCGAGCAGTACTTC. Based on the CDR3 plus reference TRBV7-2 and TRBJ2-7, the full variable domain is GAGVSQSPSNKVTEKGKDVELRCDPISGHTALYWYRQSLGQGLEFLIYFQGNSAPDKSGLPSDRFSAERTGGSVSTLTIQRTQQEDSAVYLCASSLRVPTEQYFGPGTRLTVT.

This clone was seen more than once but under ten times. The chain uses TRBV5-1 and TRBJ1-1; D possibly corresponds to TRBD1 (6 bases). CDR1 is SGHRS, CDR2 YFSETQ, per germline. The CDR3 is 15 amino acids. Trimming cost V 6 bases and J 0 bases, with 15 bases left between them. The CDR3 nucleotides read TGCGCCAGCACCTTAGGGGACACGATGAACACTGAAGCTTTCTTT. It translates to CASTLGDTMNTEAFF.

The chain is built from TRBV7-2 and TRBJ2-7, with D tentatively TRBD1 (6 bases). The CDR3 is 17 residues long. Germline assignment: CDR1 SGHTA and CDR2 FQGNSA. Trimming left V 1 base short and J 4 bases short, with 20 bases between. The CDR3 here is CASSLEVLRDNSYEQYF. The CDR3 DNA is TGTGCCAGCAGCTTAGAAGTGCTCAGGGACAATAGTTACGAGCAGTACTTC.

This chain connects TRBV14 to TRBJ1-1; no firm D call. Germline V CDR1 and CDR2: SGHDN, FVKESK. Trimming shortened V by 6 bases and J by 0 bases, and 11 bases separated the two germline ends. This CDR3 comprises 14 residues. In nucleotides, the CDR3 is TGTGCCAGCAGTTACGGCGGGTTGAACACTGAAGCTTTCTTT. Protein sequence: CASSYGGLNTEAFF. Full variable domain (outside the CDR3, taken from reference TRBV14 and TRBJ1-1): EAGVTQFPSHSVIEKGQTVTLRCDPISGHDNLYWYRRVMGKEIKFLLHFVKESKQDESGMPNNRFLAERTGGTYSTLKVQPAELEDSGVYFCASSYGGLNTEAFFGQGTRLTVV.

This clone came up a few times. The chain couples TRBV15 to TRBJ2-5; D is perhaps TRBD2 (6 bases). CDR1 is LNHNV and CDR2 is YYDKDF in the germline V gene (reference sequence). V was cut by 0 bases and J by 5 bases, with 16 bases left in between. The CDR3 is 16 amino acids. CDR3 protein: CATSRDSLGGLETQYF. CDR3 DNA: TGTGCCACCAGCAGAGATTCATTGGGGGGACTGGAGACCCAGTACTTC.

This clone was seen only a few times. This sequence joins TRBV7-2 and TRBJ1-5; 7 bases line up with TRBD1. The germline V gene encodes CDR1 SGHTA and CDR2 FQGNSA. The CDR3 has 16 residues. J lost 4 bases, V lost 5 bases, and 11 bases had no gene match. As DNA, the CDR3 is TGTGCCAGCAGCCCCCGATCCGGGACAGCGAATCAGCCCCAGCATTTT. It is translated as CASSPRSGTANQPQHF.

This clone appeared a few times. CDR3 bases: TGTGCCAGTAGTATAGGGACAGCGAACACTGAAGCTTTCTTT. As protein: CASSIGTANTEAFF. The V call is TRBV19, the J call TRBJ1-1, with a possible D match to TRBD1 (6 bases). Per the germline V gene, CDR1 is LNHDA and CDR2 is SQIVND (reference sequence). Trimming took off 1 base at V and 1 base at J, with 7 bases between the two ends. This CDR3 spans 14 amino acids.

This clone was counted between two and nine times. The chain's CDR3 is CASSLRQGSTGELFF. The CDR3 DNA follows: TGCGCCAGCAGCTTGAGACAGGGGTCAACCGGGGAGCTGTTTTTT. V is TRBV5-1 and J is TRBJ2-2, with TRBD1 matching over 8 bases. The CDR3 contains 15 residues. Germline V gene sequence: CDR1 SGHRS, CDR2 YFSETQ. V lost 1 base to trimming and J lost 5 bases; unmatched junction nucleotides: 4.

This clone was found a few times. The chain links TRBV27 to TRBJ2-5; TRBD2 matches at 9 bases. This CDR3 is 15 amino acids long. Germline trimming cut 5 bases from V and 2 bases from J; bases unmatched to any gene: 6. The germline V gene has CDR1 MNHEY and CDR2 SMNVEV (reference sequence). CDR3 DNA: TGTGCCAGCAGTCTGACTAGCGGAGTACAAGAGACCCAGTACTTC. Its translation: CASSLTSGVQETQYF.

In this sample, this clone turned up once. Written as DNA, the CDR3 is TGCGCCAGCAGCATTACTAGCGGCGGGACCGGGGAGCTGTTTTTT. Residues: CASSITSGGTGELFF. The chain joins TRBV5-1 to TRBJ2-2; 8 nucleotides line up with TRBD2. V shed 4 bases and J 5 bases; nucleotides not matched to a gene: 7. From germline, CDR1 is SGHRS and CDR2 YFSETQ. This CDR3 contains 15 residues.

The sample holds a few counts of this clone. The V call is TRBV30, the J call TRBJ1-1; perhaps TRBD1 as D (5 bases). Germline CDR1 GTSNPN, CDR2 SVGIG (reference sequence). Between the trimmed V and J ends, which lost 7 bases and 0 bases, there was a span of 9 bases. The CDR3 has 12 residues. CDR3 DNA: TGTGCCTCTCGGGGGATGAACACTGAAGCTTTCTTT. It yields the protein CASRGMNTEAFF.

This clone was recorded a few times. This chain joins TRBV28 and TRBJ2-3; 7 positions match TRBD2. The V segment lost 8 bases and the J segment 0 bases; nucleotides outside the gene matches: 8. The CDR3 runs 15 residues. CDR1 and CDR2 from the germline V gene are MDHEN and SYDVKM. CDR3 amino acids: CASPPGSGSTDTQYF. DNA for the CDR3: TGTGCCAGCCCCCCGGGTAGCGGGAGCACAGATACGCAGTATTTT.

This clone was detected a few times. This CDR3 reads CASSLRGNSRAFF. The CDR3 DNA follows: TGTGCCAGCAGCCTGCGGGGAAATTCTCGAGCTTTCTTT. This chain connects TRBV7-9 to TRBJ1-1; D not certain. V lost 5 bases, J lost 10 bases, and 17 bases lay in between. The germline V gene encodes CDR1 SEHNR and CDR2 FQNEAQ (reference sequence). The CDR3 extends over 13 amino acids.

The V and J genes are TRBV4-1 and TRBJ2-3; 9 bases map to TRBD1. This CDR3 is built from 15 residues. V lost 3 bases to trimming and J lost 2 bases; unmatched junction nucleotides: 3. Germline CDR1 reads MGHRA; CDR2 reads YSYEKL. The DNA for the CDR3 is TGCGCCAGCAGCCATACAGGGGGCTCCACAGATACGCAGTATTTT. This encodes CASSHTGGSTDTQYF.

This clone was observed a handful of times. This sequence joins TRBV5-4 and TRBJ2-5, with 8 bases matching TRBD2. Germline CDR1 SGHNT, CDR2 YYREEE (reference sequence). This CDR3 is built from 15 residues. Trimming took 2 bases from V and 1 from J; bases not matched to a gene: 4. The CDR3 loop reads CASSFPSGSQETQYF. The CDR3 coding sequence is TGTGCCAGCAGCTTCCCTAGCGGGTCCCAAGAGACCCAGTACTTC.

This clone was seen a few times. The chain combines TRBV9 with TRBJ2-1; D remains unclear. V was pared by 0 bases and J by 3 bases, with 7 bases between. Germline lookup yields CDR1 SGDLS and CDR2 YYNGEE. The CDR3 covers 14 residues. Here the CDR3 reads CASSVDGLYNEQFF. The CDR3 DNA reads as TGTGCCAGCAGCGTAGATGGCCTCTACAATGAGCAGTTCTTC.

The chain has TRBV5-1 and TRBJ2-2; D is possibly TRBD2 (6 bases). V lost 2 bases to trimming and J lost 6 bases, with 11 bases between them. CDR3 size: 14 residues. Germline V gene sequence: CDR1 SGHRS, CDR2 YFSETQ. The CDR3 sequence is CASSLLGEAGELFF. CDR3 in DNA: TGCGCCAGCAGCTTATTAGGGGAGGCCGGGGAGCTGTTTTTT.

V gene TRBV29-1 combines with J gene TRBJ1-6; D gene ambiguous. The germline V and J ends were trimmed by 6 bases and 5 bases, with 11 bases remaining between them. The CDR3 is 13 amino acids. The germline V gene encodes CDR1 SQVTM and CDR2 ANQGSEA. The DNA of the CDR3 is TGCAGCGTGAGGTCTTTGGATAATTCACCCCTCCACTTT. Residues: CSVRSLDNSPLHF.

The chain recombines TRBV5-4 with TRBJ2-3; 7 bases line up with TRBD2. After removal of 0 bases from V and 4 bases from J, the junction contained 5 bases not matched to a gene. The germline V gene has CDR1 SGHNT and CDR2 YYREEE (reference sequence). The CDR3 loop spans 15 amino acids. In DNA, the CDR3 is TGTGCCAGCAGCTTGGATTCTAGCGGAGCAGATACGCAGTATTTT. The encoded protein is CASSLDSSGADTQYF.

V gene TRBV4-3 combines with J gene TRBJ1-2, with D perhaps matching TRBD1 (5 bases). V lost 0 bases and J lost 8, with 16 bases in between. The CDR3 has 15 residues. Per germline, CDR1 LGHNA and CDR2 YSLEER. The CDR3 region has the DNA TGCGCCAGCAGCCAAGACTGGGGGGGGATCTACGGCTACACCTTC. Its translation is CASSQDWGGIYGYTF.

J is TRBJ2-2 and V is TRBV6-6; maybe TRBD2 (5 bases). V lost 7 bases and J lost 5, with 14 bases in between. This CDR3 comprises 14 residues. CDR1 is MNHNY and CDR2 is SVGAGI in the germline V gene (reference sequence). The CDR3 loop reads CASTLRVATGELFF. The CDR3 DNA reads as TGTGCCAGCACCCTGCGGGTAGCTACCGGGGAGCTGTTTTTT.

The chain links TRBV30 to TRBJ1-1; 8 bases are shared with TRBD1. The germline V gene has CDR1 GTSNPN and CDR2 SVGIG (reference sequence). The CDR3 is made up of 13 amino acids. V lost 5 bases and J lost 4; bases outside the gene matches: 6. The chain's CDR3 is CAWDRGKGTEAFF. In DNA, the CDR3 is TGTGCCTGGGACAGGGGTAAGGGCACTGAAGCTTTCTTT.

This clone was recorded a few times. This sequence joins TRBV9 and TRBJ1-6; 7 positions match TRBD1. The germline V gene has CDR1 SGDLS and CDR2 YYNGEE. The CDR3 has 15 residues. V lost 3 bases, J lost 15 bases, and 15 bases stayed unmatched. The CDR3 loop is CASSEGGQASAILHF. In DNA form, the CDR3 reads TGTGCCAGCAGCGAGGGCGGACAGGCCAGCGCCATCCTCCACTTT.

The chain couples TRBV7-2 to TRBJ2-5; the D is unclear. V was trimmed by 1 base and J by 2 bases, leaving 5 bases between them. CDR3 size: 13 residues. Germline V gene sequence: CDR1 SGHTA, CDR2 FQGNSA. CDR3 in amino acids: CASSLVEQETQYF. CDR3 DNA: TGTGCCAGCAGCTTAGTAGAGCAAGAGACCCAGTACTTC. The full variable domain, in which reference TRBV7-2 and TRBJ2-5 provide the parts outside the CDR3, is GAGVSQSPSNKVTEKGKDVELRCDPISGHTALYWYRQSLGQGLEFLIYFQGNSAPDKSGLPSDRFSAERTGGSVSTLTIQRTQQEDSAVYLCASSLVEQETQYFGPGTRLLVL.

The gene calls are TRBV7-9 and TRBJ1-6; 7 bases line up with TRBD1. Germline loops: CDR1 SEHNR, CDR2 FQNEAQ (reference sequence). Unmatched junction bases numbered 15, after V lost 5 bases and J lost 14 bases. The CDR3 spans 15 residues. CDR3 region: CASSPQDRAWESLHF. CDR3 DNA sequence: TGTGCCAGCAGCCCGCAAGACAGGGCGTGGGAGTCCCTCCACTTT.

The rearrangement uses TRBV9 and TRBJ2-6; 8 nucleotides match TRBD1. V lost 5 bases to trimming and J lost 3 bases; unmatched junction nucleotides: 7. The CDR3 length is 16 residues. Germline values: CDR1 SGDLS, CDR2 YYNGEE. The CDR3 loop reads CASSPGGKSGANVLTF. CDR3 DNA sequence: TGTGCCAGCAGTCCAGGGGGCAAAAGTGGGGCCAACGTCCTGACTTTC. Based on the CDR3 plus reference TRBV9 and TRBJ2-6, the full variable domain is DSGVTQTPKHLITATGQRVTLRCSPRSGDLSVYWYQQSLDQGLQFLIQYYNGEERAKGNILERFSAQQFPDLHSELNLSSLELGDSALYFCASSPGGKSGANVLTFGAGSRLTVL.

This clone has only a few counts. The chain's CDR3 is CASSPRLAGVTDTQYF. DNA of the CDR3: TGTGCCAGCAGCCCCCGACTAGCGGGAGTGACAGATACGCAGTATTTT. The genes are TRBV11-2 and TRBJ2-3, with TRBD2 matching 12 bases. The germline gives CDR1 SGHAT, CDR2 FQNNGV. The J segment lost 3 bases and the V segment lost 5 bases, leaving 6 bases of the junction unmatched. This CDR3 region has 16 residues.

This chain uses TRBV4-2 with TRBJ2-5, with a possible D match to TRBD1 (6 bases). Between the trimmed V and J ends, which lost 2 bases and 4 bases, there was a span of 20 bases. This CDR3 contains 17 residues. The germline V gene encodes CDR1 LGHNA and CDR2 YNFKEQ. The chain's CDR3 is CASSQPKQGPLAETQYF. DNA of the CDR3: TGTGCCAGCAGCCAACCTAAACAGGGCCCGCTCGCAGAGACCCAGTACTTC.

This clone was counted a few times. The gene calls are TRBV11-2 and TRBJ2-5, with TRBD2 identical over 8 bases. CDR1 SGHAT and CDR2 FQNNGV come from the germline V gene. CDR3 length: 14 residues. The V and J ends lost 1 base and 7 bases, in that order; junction bases with no gene match: 5. The CDR3 here is CASSLGLRGATQYF. The CDR3 DNA sequence: TGTGCCAGCAGCTTAGGGTTGCGGGGGGCGACCCAGTACTTC.

Only a few counts were recorded for this clone. The V gene is TRBV10-3, the J gene TRBJ2-3, with 12 bases fitting TRBD2. Germline trimming cut 3 bases from V and 0 bases from J; bases unmatched to any gene: 4. Germline V gene sequence: CDR1 ENHRY, CDR2 SYGVKD. This CDR3 has 17 residues. The CDR3 coding sequence is TGTGCCATCAGTGAACGGACTAGCGGGGTTAGCACAGATACGCAGTATTTT. It specifies CAISERTSGVSTDTQYF.

The chain uses TRBV28 and TRBJ1-5; D may be TRBD1 (6 bases). Germline-derived CDR1 and CDR2 are MDHEN and SYDVKM. CDR3 size: 13 residues. The germline V and J ends were trimmed by 6 bases and 4 bases, with 10 bases remaining between them. The CDR3 loop is CASRGQLNQPQHF. The DNA for the CDR3 is TGTGCCAGCAGAGGACAGTTAAATCAGCCCCAGCATTTT.

This clone was seen a handful of times. The V call is TRBV21-1, the J call TRBJ1-5; the table calls TRBD1, which could not be checked here. TRBV21-1 is described as a pseudogene. The CDR3 runs 15 residues. CDR3 DNA: TGTGCCAGCAGCATTACAGGGCCATCCGGGCAGCCCCAGCATTTT. Its translation: CASSITGPSGQPQHF.